This T cell receptor beta chain was sequenced in a study of shared clonotypes between healthy human individuals. About the research overall: CD4 naive and memory got three plates each, CD8 naive two, CD8 memory one.

Per the study methods: Junction-only immunoSEQ sequences carried no quality scores, so filtering differed. Libraries were prepared by immunoSEQ multiplex PCR; TCRdb keeps only in-frame clonotypes and omits some of them. V and J calls and clone size are copied from that table; D and trimming were computed from the DNA. The profile shows some 1.4 million clones, approximately 96% of them singletons. Donors, healthy HIV-negative adults, lacked recent acute infections or vaccinations. This clone was seen once. Within the sample, other DNA sequences also encode this same CDR3. V was clipped by 1 base and J by 0 bases, with 8 bases between them. The CDR3 has 15 amino acids. Germline V gene data show CDR1 as SGDLS and CDR2 as YYNGEE.

The sequence was obtained from a man under 40 in good health. The chain uses TRBV9 and TRBJ1-5; unclear D gene. The material sequenced was naive CD4+ T cells sorted from blood. The subset was: CD45RA+ positively selected. CDR3 region: CASSVTGDSNQPQHF. CDR3 coding DNA: TGTGCCAGCAGCGTAACGGGTGATAGCAATCAGCCCCAGCATTTT.